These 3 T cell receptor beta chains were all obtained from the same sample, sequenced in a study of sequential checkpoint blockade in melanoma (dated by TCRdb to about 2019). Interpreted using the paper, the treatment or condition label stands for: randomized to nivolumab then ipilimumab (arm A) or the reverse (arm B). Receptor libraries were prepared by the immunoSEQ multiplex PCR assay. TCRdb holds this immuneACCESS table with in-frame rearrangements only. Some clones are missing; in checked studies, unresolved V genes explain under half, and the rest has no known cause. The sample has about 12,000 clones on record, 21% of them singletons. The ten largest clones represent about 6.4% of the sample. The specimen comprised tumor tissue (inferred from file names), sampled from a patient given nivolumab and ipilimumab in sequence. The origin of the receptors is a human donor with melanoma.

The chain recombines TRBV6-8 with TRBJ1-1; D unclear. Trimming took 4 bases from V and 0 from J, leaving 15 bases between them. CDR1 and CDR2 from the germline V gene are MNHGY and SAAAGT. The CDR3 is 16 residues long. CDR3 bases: TGTGCCAGCAGTTTCTTGAGTCCCGGGTTGAACACTGAAGCTTTCTTT. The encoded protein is CASSFLSPGLNTEAFF.

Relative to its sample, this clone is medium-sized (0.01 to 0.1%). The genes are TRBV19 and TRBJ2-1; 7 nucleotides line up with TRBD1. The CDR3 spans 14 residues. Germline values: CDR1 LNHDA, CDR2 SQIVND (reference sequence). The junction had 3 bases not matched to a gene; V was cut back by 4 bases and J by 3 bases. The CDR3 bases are TGTGCCAGTAGTAGACAGGGCTTCTACAATGAGCAGTTCTTC. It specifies CASSRQGFYNEQFF.

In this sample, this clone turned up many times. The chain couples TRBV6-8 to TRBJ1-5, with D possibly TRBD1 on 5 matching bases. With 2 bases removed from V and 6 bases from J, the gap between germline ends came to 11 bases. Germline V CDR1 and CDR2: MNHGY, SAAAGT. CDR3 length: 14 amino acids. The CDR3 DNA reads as TGTGCCAGCAGTTACGGGGCTCTGGGTCAGCCCCAGCATTTT. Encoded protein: CASSYGALGQPQHF.